The 32 T cell receptor beta chains presented below share a single source sample, sequenced in a study of blood T cells in healthy people across ages. A second roughly 6 to 12 cycle PCR used barcoded and J-beta primers. TCRdb recomputed calls from the 5' RACE reads with MiXCR, one row per CDR3 protein. The sample yields 1.5 million to 2 million distinct CDR3 sequences, 30% to 35% seen once. Sequences were obtained from blood. The receptors come from a woman aged 25 to 39 in good health.

This clonotype was observed at least ten times. This chain connects TRBV7-3 to TRBJ2-5; the D gene is possibly TRBD2 (5 bases). V was shortened by 6 bases and J by 3 bases, with 11 bases between the two germline ends. The CDR3 covers 13 residues. Germline lookup yields CDR1 SGHTA and CDR2 FQGTGA. The CDR3 nucleotides read TGTGCCAGCAGTCCCACTAGAGAAGAGACCCAGTACTTC. It translates to CASSPTREETQYF.

The V call is TRBV6-5, the J call TRBJ1-4, with D perhaps TRBD1 (6 bases). There are 18 residues in the CDR3. CDR1 is MNHEY and CDR2 is SVGAGI in the germline V gene. The ends were cut back, 8 bases at V and 9 bases at J, with 31 bases in the middle. The CDR3 is CASVSSGAPQTSFKKLFF. The CDR3 coding sequence is TGTGCCAGCGTTTCCTCGGGGGCTCCCCAGACCAGTTTCAAAAAACTGTTTTTT.

This clonotype has a handful of counts. The J gene is TRBJ1-1, the V gene TRBV4-1; D possibly corresponds to TRBD1 (6 bases). V was shortened by 1 base and J by 5 bases, with 14 bases between the two germline ends. CDR1 is MGHRA, CDR2 YSYEKL, per germline. This CDR3 has 15 amino acids. As DNA, the CDR3 is TGCGCCAGCAGCCAAGTGCATCCAGGGGTTACTGAAGCTTTCTTT. It codes for CASSQVHPGVTEAFF.

The rearrangement joins TRBV5-1 to TRBJ2-3; no reliable D call. Germline V CDR1 and CDR2: SGHRS, YFSETQ. Trimming shortened V by 4 bases and J by 0 bases, and 15 bases separated the two germline ends. There are 16 residues in the CDR3. The DNA of the CDR3 is TGCGCCAGCAGCAGCTCGAACTTTGGGAGCACAGATACGCAGTATTTT. Amino acids: CASSSSNFGSTDTQYF.

Concerning this clonotype itself: Because the CDR3 is missing its conserved closing phenylalanine or tryptophan, this is likely a read error. This chain connects TRBV11-2 to TRBJ2-3, with D tentatively TRBD2 (5 bases). In germline, CDR1 is SGHAT, CDR2 FQNNGV. Trimming took 5 bases from V and 4 from J, leaving 28 bases between them. The CDR3 consists of 19 residues. The CDR3 protein is CASSALSRTLRPGADTQYC. The CDR3 coding sequence is TGTGCCAGCAGCGCGCTCTCCCGGACCCTCCGTCCCGGGGCAGATACGCAGTATTGT.

The CDR3 spells CASSLENRGDGYTF. Here the CDR3 DNA reads TGTGCCAGCAGTCTGGAAAATCGGGGAGATGGCTACACCTTC. The chain has TRBV2 and TRBJ1-2, with D hard to call. Germline V gene data show CDR1 as SNHLY and CDR2 as FYNNEI. V lost 5 bases, J lost 6 bases, and 16 bases lay in between. This CDR3 has 14 residues. The whole variable domain, filled in from reference TRBV2 and TRBJ1-2, reads EPEVTQTPSHQVTQMGQEVILRCVPISNHLYFYWYRQILGQKVEFLVSFYNNEISEKSEIFDDQFSVERPDGSNFTLKIRSTKLEDSAMYFCASSLENRGDGYTFGSGTRLTVV.

In regard to this clonotype: A much larger clone is a single base away; this may be a read error. The chain combines TRBV12-3 or TRBV12-4 with TRBJ2-3; D may be TRBD2 (5 bases). There are 12 residues in the CDR3. CDR3: CASSPDSDTEYF. In DNA, the CDR3 is TGTGCCAGCAGCCCGGACTCAGATACGGAGTATTTT.

This clonotype was seen only a few times. This rearrangement joins TRBV28 to TRBJ2-7; perhaps TRBD2 as D (6 bases). Deletions cut 10 bases from V and 2 bases from J, with 18 bases between. The CDR3 is 14 amino acids. Germline V gene lookup returns CDR1 MDHEN and CDR2 SYDVKM. The CDR3 loop reads CATSGSGHTYEQYF. CDR3 in DNA: TGTGCCACCTCCGGGAGCGGCCATACCTACGAGCAGTACTTC.

This clonotype appeared a few times. At one of its ends the junction is not consistent with the germline gene, which may arise from a read error. The chain combines TRBV27 with TRBJ2-7; a possible D gene is TRBD1 (6 bases). This CDR3 comprises 16 residues. Germline CDR1 is MNHEY and CDR2 is SMNVEV (reference sequence). CDR3 DNA sequence: TGTGCCAGCAGTTTATCGCCAGGGGCCCACTCCTATGAGCAGTACTTC. Residues: CASSLSPGAHSYEQYF.

V is TRBV28 and J is TRBJ2-4; TRBD2 agrees at 10 bases. Gene TRBJ2-7 matches the end of the DNA better, so the J call may be wrong. In germline, CDR1 is MDHEN, CDR2 SYDVKM. The CDR3 is 14 residues long. Here the CDR3 reads CATQLAGPPYEQYF. The CDR3 nucleotides read TGTGCCACCCAACTAGCGGGACCTCCCTACGAGCAGTACTTC.

This clonotype was recorded a few times. The V and J genes are TRBV30 and TRBJ1-1; a possible D gene is TRBD1 (5 bases). The CDR3 length is 13 residues. Germline V gene data show CDR1 as GTSNPN and CDR2 as SVGIG (reference sequence). V lost 1 base, J lost 1 base, and 7 bases lay in between. In nucleotides, the CDR3 is TGTGCCTGGAGTGGACAGTCGAACACTGAAGCTTTCTTT. Translated, it gives CAWSGQSNTEAFF.

This chain links TRBV5-1 with TRBJ1-2; no definite D call. The CDR3 runs 14 residues. Trimming left V 0 bases short and J 4 bases short, with 10 bases between. Looked up from germline, CDR1 is SGHRS and CDR2 is YFSETQ. In DNA form, the CDR3 reads TGCGCCAGCAGCTTGGATCCAGGCGTCTATGGCTACACCTTC. It yields the protein CASSLDPGVYGYTF.

V gene TRBV12-3 or TRBV12-4 combines with J gene TRBJ2-7; D unclear. This CDR3 is built from 13 residues. V lost 6 bases to trimming and J lost 2 bases, with 11 bases between them. CDR3 coding DNA: TGTGCCAGCAGCATGAACATTGCCTACGAGCAGTACTTC. This translates into CASSMNIAYEQYF.

This clonotype was observed a handful of times. This chain connects TRBV15 to TRBJ2-5; D gene ambiguous. Germline lookup yields CDR1 LNHNV and CDR2 YYDKDF (reference sequence). CDR3 length equals 11 residues. Deletions cut 3 bases from V and 5 bases from J, with 4 bases between. The CDR3 bases are TGTGCCACCAGCAGGAGGGAGACCCAGTACTTC. This gives the protein CATSRRETQYF.

This clonotype was seen a handful of times. The chain uses TRBV28 and TRBJ2-5; maybe TRBD2 (6 bases). This CDR3 region has 11 residues. From germline, CDR1 is MDHEN and CDR2 SYDVKM. The V gene lost 7 bases and the J gene lost 11 bases, with 14 bases spanning the gap. The CDR3 here is CASTRNREQYF. CDR3 DNA sequence: TGTGCCAGCACCCGAAATCGGGAGCAGTACTTC. Together with reference TRBV28 and TRBJ2-5, the CDR3 gives the full variable domain: DVKVTQSSRYLVKRTGEKVFLECVQDMDHENMFWYRQDPGLGLRLIYFSYDVKMKEKGDIPEGYSVSREKKERFSLILESASTNQTSMYLCASTRNREQYFGPGTRLLVL.

V is TRBV7-9 and J is TRBJ1-5, with D tentatively TRBD1 (6 bases). Trimming removed 5 bases from V and 1 base from J, with 15 bases in between. Germline V gives CDR1 SEHNR, CDR2 FQNEAQ (reference sequence). The CDR3 length is 16 residues. This chain's CDR3 is CASSQGRGKSNQPQHF. The CDR3 DNA follows: TGTGCCAGCAGCCAAGGCAGGGGTAAAAGCAATCAGCCCCAGCATTTT.

This chain connects TRBV7-6 to TRBJ1-5; D unresolved. V was pared by 0 bases and J by 5 bases, with 5 bases between. CDR1 is SGHVS, CDR2 FNYEAQ, per germline. The CDR3 is 13 residues long. In DNA form, the CDR3 reads TGTGCCAGCAGCTTAGCGAAACATCAGCCCCAGCATTTT. Its translation is CASSLAKHQPQHF.

Regarding this clonotype: The junction does not match germline at one end; this may be a read error. The chain recombines TRBV4-1 with TRBJ2-3; 13 bases fit TRBD2. CDR1 is MGHRA, CDR2 YSYEKL, per germline. The CDR3 runs to 16 residues. Here the CDR3 reads CASRPWTSGRLDTQYF. CDR3 nucleotides: TGCGCCAGCCGACCATGGACTAGCGGGAGACTAGATACACAGTATTTT.

The rearrangement joins TRBV6-5 to TRBJ2-2; D may be TRBD1 (6 bases). Trimming removed 0 bases at V and 1 base at J, with 12 bases between. Germline-derived CDR1 and CDR2 are MNHEY and SVGAGI. This CDR3 has 17 residues. The CDR3 here is CASSYSQEQGNTGELFF. DNA of the CDR3: TGTGCCAGCAGTTACTCGCAGGAACAGGGGAACACCGGGGAGCTGTTTTTT.

This clonotype was recorded many times. This sequence joins TRBV29-1 and TRBJ2-7; D is unresolved. Germline CDR1 reads SQVTM; CDR2 reads ANQGSEA. There are 15 residues in the CDR3. The V and J ends lost 3 bases and 3 bases respectively, with 18 bases between them. CDR3 sequence (DNA): TGCAGCGTTGAGCTTACCTCCGGGCCCTTCTACGAGCAGTACTTC. Translated: CSVELTSGPFYEQYF.

This clonotype has just a few counts. This chain connects TRBV27 to TRBJ1-2; D is unresolved. The germline CDR1 and CDR2 sequences are MNHEY and SMNVEV (reference sequence). The ends were cut back, 6 bases at V and 8 bases at J, with 19 bases in the middle. This CDR3 has 14 residues. DNA of the CDR3: TGTGCCAGCAGCGCAAGTCAAGGTTTTGGGGGCTACACCTTC. As protein: CASSASQGFGGYTF.

The genes are TRBV30 and TRBJ2-7; tentative D call: TRBD1 (6 bases). Trimming removed 0 bases at V and 5 bases at J, with 11 bases between. Germline V lookup: CDR1 GTSNPN, CDR2 SVGIG (reference sequence). This CDR3 spans 13 amino acids. In DNA, the CDR3 is TGTGCCTGGAGTGTAGGGGGAACCGACGAGCAGTACTTC. Translated, it gives CAWSVGGTDEQYF.

This clonotype has just a few counts. V usage is TRBV12-3 or TRBV12-4 and J usage is TRBJ1-5; 8 bases fit TRBD1. With V trimmed by 3 bases and J by 5 bases, 6 bases remained unmatched. The CDR3 sequence is 15 residues long. The CDR3, as DNA: TGTGCCAGCAGTTTTCGGGACAGGCCCTATCAGCCCCAGCATTTT. Amino acids: CASSFRDRPYQPQHF.

In this sample, this clonotype turned up a few times. V gene TRBV27 combines with J gene TRBJ2-1; D call uncertain. This CDR3 comprises 16 residues. Trimming removed 5 bases from V and 0 bases from J, with 14 bases in between. The germline gives CDR1 MNHEY, CDR2 SMNVEV (reference sequence). The CDR3 loop reads CASSAIGFSSYNEQFF. CDR3 nucleotides: TGTGCCAGCAGTGCGATTGGGTTCAGCTCCTACAATGAGCAGTTCTTC.

The J gene is TRBJ2-3, the V gene TRBV11-2; D uncertain. V gave up 5 bases and J gave up 4 bases, with 10 bases separating them. The CDR3 contains 13 residues. Germline V gene lookup returns CDR1 SGHAT and CDR2 FQNNGV. The CDR3 loop reads CASSAQASDTQYF. CDR3 bases: TGTGCCAGCAGCGCTCAGGCATCAGATACGCAGTATTTT.

V usage is TRBV6-2 or TRBV6-3 and J usage is TRBJ2-5, with D possibly called TRBD1 or TRBD2 (5 bases each). Trimming stripped 2 bases from V and 5 bases from J, with 15 bases between. The CDR3 has 15 residues. Germline V gene lookup returns CDR1 MNHEY and CDR2 SVGEGT. The CDR3 loop is CASSYARDHSETQYF. In nucleotides, the CDR3 is TGTGCCAGCAGTTACGCCAGGGACCACTCGGAGACCCAGTACTTC.

The chain employs TRBV28 and TRBJ2-7; 9 bases fit TRBD2. V lost 8 bases, J lost 3 bases, and 11 bases stayed unmatched. The CDR3 spans 15 residues. The germline gives CDR1 MDHEN, CDR2 SYDVKM. The CDR3 DNA reads TGTGCCAGCCGCGCGGCGGGAGGGCCTATCTACGAGCAGTACTTC. Translated, it gives CASRAAGGPIYEQYF. Based on the CDR3 plus reference TRBV28 and TRBJ2-7, the full variable domain is DVKVTQSSRYLVKRTGEKVFLECVQDMDHENMFWYRQDPGLGLRLIYFSYDVKMKEKGDIPEGYSVSREKKERFSLILESASTNQTSMYLCASRAAGGPIYEQYFGPGTRLTVT.

This clonotype was counted ten times or more. The chain links TRBV6-1 to TRBJ2-2, with D possibly matching TRBD1 (6 bases). Germline lookup yields CDR1 MNHNS and CDR2 SASEGT. The ends were cut back, 5 bases at V and 4 bases at J, with 14 bases in the middle. The CDR3 extends over 15 amino acids. Here the CDR3 DNA reads TGTGCCAGCAGTTTTAATAACAGGGCCACCGGGGAGCTGTTTTTT. It yields the protein CASSFNNRATGELFF.

This clonotype was observed once. V is TRBV3-1 and J is TRBJ2-3; a weak D match, TRBD2 (6 bases). Deletions cut 0 bases from V and 0 bases from J, with 10 bases between. This CDR3 spans 16 amino acids. Germline V gives CDR1 LGHDT, CDR2 YNNKEL (reference sequence). CDR3 residues: CASSQEWRGSTDTQYF. The CDR3 DNA sequence: TGTGCCAGCAGCCAAGAATGGCGGGGTAGCACAGATACGCAGTATTTT.

This clonotype was picked up many times. The chain couples TRBV6-5 to TRBJ2-5; D gene unclear. Deletions cut 9 bases from V and 2 bases from J, with 7 bases between. Germline V CDR1 and CDR2: MNHEY, SVGAGI. There are 11 residues in the CDR3. Here the CDR3 reads CARNLQETQYF. For the CDR3, the DNA is TGTGCCAGAAACCTACAAGAGACCCAGTACTTC.

This clonotype has a handful of counts. The chain is built from TRBV20-1 and TRBJ2-3; D call uncertain. Germline CDR1 is DFQATT and CDR2 is SNEGSKA (reference sequence). Trimming cost V 5 bases and J 1 base, with 19 bases left between them. The CDR3 is made up of 16 amino acids. CDR3 nucleotides: TGCAGTGCTCGCCCCCTCCGGGTTATTGGCACAGATACGCAGTATTTT. This sequence encodes CSARPLRVIGTDTQYF.

The chain carries TRBV9 and TRBJ1-2, with TRBD1 identical over 8 bases. There are 13 residues in the CDR3. Unmatched junction bases numbered 5, after V lost 3 bases and J lost 7 bases. From germline, CDR1 is SGDLS and CDR2 YYNGEE. This CDR3 reads CASSGTGRSGYTF. The CDR3 DNA reads as TGTGCCAGCAGCGGGACAGGGCGGAGTGGCTACACCTTC.